This entry features one T cell receptor beta chain sequence. The junction does not match germline at one end; this may be a read error. PCR primers comprised 60 Vbeta and 13 Jbeta primers. Assay: immunoSEQ multiplex PCR; the TCRdb copy retains only in-frame clones and omits some. The sample has approximately 130,000 clones, 72% seen once; the top ten hold 4.2%. This specimen comes from a study of cytomegalovirus exposure and HLA in healthy donors. What was sequenced was PBMCs. This sequence originates from a man between 45 and 60 years old in good health and CMV-seropositive.

In DNA, the CDR3 is TGTGCCAGCAGTCCTGCCCTGGACAGGGGAAGTACCCACCCCTTC. Translating it yields CASSPALDRGSTHPF. The V call is TRBV27, the J call TRBJ1-2, with 9 positions matching TRBD1. This CDR3 has 15 amino acids. CDR1 and CDR2 from the germline V gene are MNHEY and SMNVEV (reference sequence).